The clone carrying this T cell receptor (beta chain) appeared a few times. Its antigen is as yet unknown. The sample comes from a study of T-cell reconstitution after alpha-beta-depleted transplantation in children. The study's findings and limits: The main origin of T-cell counts and diversity one year after transplant was newly produced T cells.

Preparation of the TCRbeta library was carried out with unique molecular identifiers. TCRdb re-called the PCR reads through MiXCR, storing one row per CDR3 protein. The table has approximately 800,000 distinct CDR3 sequences, 16% seen once. Germline lookup yields CDR1 WNHNN and CDR2 SYGVQD (reference sequence). The CDR3 runs to 10 residues. The germline V and J ends were trimmed by 8 bases and 9 bases, with 8 bases remaining between them. The chain couples TRBV10-1 to TRBJ2-1, with D unclear. This sample comprised PBMCs, mostly from graft donor cells, obtained 360 days after TCRalphabeta/CD19-depleted stem cell transplant. This receptor was identified in a male patient aged 10 to 17 who had a stem cell transplant for acute lymphoblastic leukemia, so the T cells may come from the graft donor. The CDR3 DNA is TGCGCCAGCGATCTTGGTGAGCAGTTCTTC. It yields the protein CASDLGEQFF.